A single sample is the source of the 21 T cell receptor beta chains below, sequenced in a study of blood T cell repertoires in COVID-19. The table came from immunoSEQ multiplex PCR; TCRdb's copy has only in-frame clones and leaves some out. In the table there are roughly 300,000 clones, just over 85% of which are singletons. Sequences were obtained from PBMCs or T cells enriched from blood (not recorded which). The source of these receptors is a man aged 25 to 40 who had recovered from COVID-19.

The chain combines TRBV3-1 (or the pseudogene TRBV3-2) with TRBJ1-5; 7 bases fit TRBD1. V shed 2 bases, J shed 6 bases, and the junction held 7 bases outside the gene matches. This CDR3 is built from 15 residues. Germline V lookup: CDR1 LGHDT, CDR2 YNNKEL (reference sequence). CDR3 nucleotides: TGTGCCAGCAGCCAATATGCTCGACAGGGTCAGCCCCAGCATTTT. It encodes CASSQYARQGQPQHF.

This chain links TRBV14 with TRBJ1-3; TRBD1 matches at 8 bases. J was trimmed by 1 base and V by 5 bases; bases with no gene match: 1. Germline V gene sequence: CDR1 SGHDN, CDR2 FVKESK. This CDR3 is 14 amino acids long. The CDR3: CASSGQGSGNTIYF. As DNA, the CDR3 is TGTGCCAGCAGCGGACAGGGTTCTGGAAACACCATATATTTT.

The chain couples TRBV10-3 to TRBJ2-1; D is unclear. The CDR3 consists of 15 residues. Germline CDR1 is ENHRY and CDR2 is SYGVKD. V was trimmed by 4 bases and J by 0 bases, leaving 10 bases between them. CDR3 amino acids: CAISGTSSSYNEQFF. The CDR3 coding sequence is TGTGCCATCAGTGGAACATCAAGCTCCTACAATGAGCAGTTCTTC.

This CDR3 is CASSSRSLWAGVINEQFF. The CDR3 DNA follows: TGTGCCAGCAGCTCGCGGTCCCTCTGGGCGGGGGTTATCAATGAGCAGTTCTTC. The chain recombines TRBV11-2 with TRBJ2-1; TRBD2 agrees at 7 bases. The CDR3 is 18 residues long. The junction had 18 bases not matched to a gene; V was cut back by 4 bases and J by 6 bases. Per germline, CDR1 SGHAT and CDR2 FQNNGV.

The chain employs TRBV7-9 and TRBJ2-7; D not certain. CDR3 length: 15 residues. CDR1 and CDR2 (germline): SEHNR, FQNEAQ (reference sequence). The ends were cut back, 1 base at V and 5 bases at J, with 15 bases in the middle. CDR3 amino acids: CASSLGPPGNHEQYF. DNA of the CDR3: TGTGCCAGCAGCTTAGGGCCCCCGGGTAACCACGAGCAGTACTTC.

V and J are TRBV19 and TRBJ1-2; 10 bases align to TRBD1. J lost 1 base, V lost 9 bases, and 11 bases had no gene match. The CDR3 spans 16 residues. CDR1 is LNHDA and CDR2 is SQIVND in the germline V gene (reference sequence). This CDR3 reads CARAGTGVEGNYGYTF. The CDR3 DNA is TGTGCCAGAGCCGGGACAGGGGTCGAGGGTAACTATGGCTACACCTTC.

This sequence joins TRBV25-1 and TRBJ1-2; D unresolved. V lost 7 bases and J lost 1, with 13 bases in between. Germline assignment: CDR1 MGHDK and CDR2 SYGVNS. The CDR3 is made up of 14 amino acids. Here the CDR3 reads CASKAQTNNYGYTF. CDR3 DNA: TGTGCCAGCAAGGCACAGACCAATAACTATGGCTACACCTTC.

The chain joins TRBV7-6 to TRBJ1-2, with D perhaps matching TRBD1 (5 bases). The V gene's germline CDR1 is SGHVS and CDR2 FNYEAQ. This CDR3 spans 16 amino acids. Trimming stripped 1 base from V and 2 bases from J, with 14 bases between. The CDR3 sequence: CASSLDAGHLNYGYTF. CDR3 sequence (DNA): TGTGCCAGCAGCTTAGACGCAGGACACCTAAACTATGGCTACACCTTC.

In this sample, this clone turned up a few times. V is TRBV2 and J is TRBJ1-6; D is unclear. The length of the CDR3 is 16 residues. CDR1 is SNHLY and CDR2 is FYNNEI in the germline V gene. V lost 2 bases, J lost 9 bases, and 17 bases lay in between. The CDR3 coding sequence is TGTGCCAGCAGTGAACCTCCTGAGGGATACAGTTCACCCCTCCACTTT. Its protein is CASSEPPEGYSSPLHF.

The chain employs TRBV7-2 and TRBJ2-5; D ambiguous. Deletions cut 0 bases from V and 1 base from J, with 9 bases between. The CDR3 runs to 15 residues. Germline-derived CDR1 and CDR2 are SGHTA and FQGNSA. The CDR3 protein is CASSLARSSQETQYF. The CDR3 region has the DNA TGTGCCAGCAGCTTAGCCCGTAGCAGCCAAGAGACCCAGTACTTC.

This clone was recorded once. The rearrangement uses TRBV5-6 and TRBJ1-2, with D maybe TRBD1 (5 bases). Trimming stripped 1 base from V and 3 bases from J, with 10 bases between. This CDR3 spans 14 amino acids. Germline V CDR1 and CDR2: SGHDT, YYEEEE. The CDR3 bases are TGTGCCAGCAGCTTGCGGGGGGTGGACTATGGCTACACCTTC. Amino acid sequence: CASSLRGVDYGYTF.

This chain uses TRBV9 with TRBJ2-7, with D perhaps matching TRBD1 (6 bases). This CDR3 region has 16 residues. The germline V gene has CDR1 SGDLS and CDR2 YYNGEE. Trimming cost V 0 bases and J 1 base, with 14 bases left between them. The CDR3 sequence is CASSVEGDVQSYEQYF. CDR3 DNA: TGTGCCAGCAGCGTAGAGGGGGACGTACAGTCCTACGAGCAGTACTTC.

The chain uses TRBV29-1 and TRBJ1-2, with D tentatively TRBD1 (5 bases). CDR1 is SQVTM, CDR2 ANQGSEA, per germline. V was trimmed by 4 bases and J by 8 bases, leaving 17 bases between them. This CDR3 has 13 amino acids. DNA of the CDR3: TGCAGCGTTGCGGACATCTCAAAGGGGGGCTACACCTTC. It yields the protein CSVADISKGGYTF.

This clone occurred once. This rearrangement joins TRBV7-2 to TRBJ2-1, with a tentative D call TRBD2 (6 bases). The V gene lost 3 bases and the J gene lost 13 bases, with 10 bases spanning the gap. The CDR3 has 11 amino acids. Germline V gene data show CDR1 as SGHTA and CDR2 as FQGNSA. CDR3 residues: CASSFRDLQFF. The CDR3 nucleotides are TGTGCCAGCAGCTTTCGGGACTTACAGTTCTTC.

This clone showed up just once. The chain combines TRBV11-2 with TRBJ1-6, with D possibly being TRBD1 (5 bases). This CDR3 is built from 18 residues. V lost 1 base, J lost 0 bases, and 13 bases lay in between. Germline V gene data show CDR1 as SGHAT and CDR2 as FQNNGV. The CDR3 coding sequence is TGTGCCAGCAGCTTAGCTTTCCGGGGGAGCTCCTATAATTCACCCCTCCACTTT. Amino acid sequence: CASSLAFRGSSYNSPLHF.

The chain links TRBV5-1 to TRBJ1-2; no firm D call. This CDR3 is 12 amino acids long. V dropped 4 bases and J dropped 1 base, with 5 bases sitting between them. The germline gives CDR1 SGHRS, CDR2 YFSETQ. This CDR3 reads CASSPLNYGYTF. CDR3 sequence (DNA): TGCGCCAGCAGCCCCCTTAACTATGGCTACACCTTC.

The CDR3 reads CASRDSYTDTQYF. The CDR3 bases are TGTGCCAGCAGGGACTCATACACAGATACGCAGTATTTT. This chain links TRBV6-5 with TRBJ2-3; D perhaps matches TRBD2 (5 bases). Trimming took 6 bases from V and 2 from J, leaving 9 bases between them. CDR1 MNHEY and CDR2 SVGAGI come from the germline V gene. The CDR3 is 13 amino acids.

The chain carries TRBV30 and TRBJ1-2, with TRBD1 as a possible D gene (6 bases). The V end was cut by 2 bases, the J end by 4 bases, with 20 bases between. Germline-derived CDR1 and CDR2 are GTSNPN and SVGIG (reference sequence). This CDR3 is 16 amino acids long. This CDR3 is CAWSPREGQGSYGYTF. The CDR3 DNA follows: TGTGCCTGGAGTCCCCGGGAGGGCCAGGGGAGCTATGGCTACACCTTC.

The chain combines TRBV4-1 with TRBJ1-2; unclear D gene. V was pared by 1 base and J by 6 bases, with 9 bases between. The length of the CDR3 is 13 residues. Germline V gives CDR1 MGHRA, CDR2 YSYEKL. CDR3 DNA: TGCGCCAGCAGCCAAGTAACCGGAGATGGCTACACCTTC. This sequence encodes CASSQVTGDGYTF.

The chain combines TRBV2 with TRBJ2-3; no clear D gene. Trimming took off 1 base at V and 2 bases at J, with 10 bases between the two ends. This CDR3 region has 15 residues. From germline, CDR1 is SNHLY and CDR2 FYNNEI. The CDR3 DNA is TGTGCCAGCAGTGAAGTTCCCAGACACACAGATACGCAGTATTTT. This translates into CASSEVPRHTDTQYF.

This sequence joins TRBV2 and TRBJ1-4; a possible D gene is TRBD1 (5 bases). Trimming pared 9 bases from V and 4 bases from J, leaving 15 bases between. This CDR3 spans 14 amino acids. In germline, CDR1 is SNHLY, CDR2 FYNNEI. DNA for the CDR3: TGTGCCAGTAAAGACAGTCATGTTAATGAAAAACTGTTTTTT. Amino acids: CASKDSHVNEKLFF.